The rows below give T cell receptor beta chains drawn from one sample of a study of somatic mutations in cytotoxic T cells in rheumatoid arthritis. Sequencing was performed with immunoSEQ multiplex PCR; in TCRdb, only in-frame clones are kept and a portion is missing. The sample records tens of thousands of clones, 82% being singletons. Sequencing used CD8+ T cells sorted from blood. These TCRs come from an adult with rheumatoid arthritis. Both conserved end residues are part of each CDR3. D genes are given only for firm matches. Size is stated for part of the rows, as once, few or many counts, or as a class when the clone is expanded.

abundance	j_gene	d_gene	v_gene	CDR3nt	CDR3aa
NA	TRBJ2-2	NA	TRBV28	TGTGCCAGCTGGCACGGGGAGCTGTTTTTT	CASWHGELFF
NA	TRBJ2-7	NA	TRBV27	TGTGCCAGCAGCCCCGGGACGGGGACCTCCTACGAGCAGTACTTC	CASSPGTGTSYEQYF
NA	TRBJ2-1	TRBD2	TRBV7-9	TGTGCCAGCAGCTTTAGCGGGGGCCCCCTCAATGAGCAGTTCTTC	CASSFSGGPLNEQFF
NA	TRBJ2-6	NA	TRBV7-9	TGTGCCAGCAGCCCCTTAGGCTCTGGGGCCAACGTCCTGACTTTC	CASSPLGSGANVLTF
NA	TRBJ1-2	NA	TRBV29-1	TGCAGCGTTGAAGGGACGGGCAGAGGCTATGGCTACACCTTC	CSVEGTGRGYGYTF
NA	TRBJ1-2	NA	TRBV7-9	TGTGCCAGCAGCTCCATGAACACTGGGGCCTATGGCTACACCTTC	CASSSMNTGAYGYTF
NA	TRBJ2-5	TRBD2	TRBV5-6	TGTGCCAGCAGCACGGGGTGGGCGGGAGGGCCCTCGGAGACCCAGTACTTC	CASSTGWAGGPSETQYF
NA	TRBJ2-3	TRBD2	TRBV5-3	TGTGCCAGAAGCTTGGGACTAGCGGGAGGCCGAGGAGATACGCAGTATTTT	CARSLGLAGGRGDTQYF
NA	TRBJ2-3	TRBD2	TRBV27	TGTGCCAGCAGTTTATCGGGACTAGCGGGTCAGGATACGCAGTATTTT	CASSLSGLAGQDTQYF
few	TRBJ1-1	NA	TRBV5-1	TGCGCCAGCAGCTTGGGGGTGGGGAACACTGAAGCTTTCTTT	CASSLGVGNTEAFF
NA	TRBJ2-3	NA	TRBV15	TGTGCCACCAGCTCTCGGGCAGGGCCAGATACGCAGTATTTT	CATSSRAGPDTQYF
NA	TRBJ1-1	NA	TRBV19	TGTGCCAGTAGTATATCCGTGAACACTGAAGCTTTCTTT	CASSISVNTEAFF
once	TRBJ2-7	TRBD2	TRBV30	TGTGCCTGGAGTGGACTAGCGGGAGATTTTTCCTACGAGCAGTACTTC	CAWSGLAGDFSYEQYF
NA	TRBJ1-1	NA	TRBV19	TGTGCCAGTAGTTCCTGGGGGGGGACGGGAACTGAAGCTTTCTTT	CASSSWGGTGTEAFF
NA	TRBJ1-3	NA	TRBV7-9	TGTGCCAGCAGTCGGGGTGGAAACACCATATATTTT	CASSRGGNTIYF
NA	TRBJ2-3	TRBD1	TRBV6-4	TGTGCCAGCAGTGGAGGACAGGGAGGAGCAGATACGCAGTATTTT	CASSGGQGGADTQYF
NA	TRBJ2-1	TRBD2	TRBV9	TGTGCCAGCAGCGGTGGGATTGAGCGGGAGGGGGGACACCCTTACAATGAGCAGTTCTTC	CASSGGIEREGGHPYNEQFF
few	TRBJ2-7	NA	TRBV5-5	TGTGCCAGCAGCTCTGACGCCTACGAGCAGTACTTC	CASSSDAYEQYF
NA	TRBJ1-4	NA	TRBV4-2	TGTGCCAGCAGCCAAGGTACAGCGAAAAAACTGTTTTTT	CASSQGTAKKLFF
NA	TRBJ1-2	NA	TRBV5-1	TGCGCCAGCAGCCGCCGGGACACAGTGGACGGCTACACCTTC	CASSRRDTVDGYTF
NA	TRBJ1-3	NA	TRBV29-1	TGCAGCGCCGAAGGTAACAGAAACTCTCACTCTGGAAACACCATATATTTT	CSAEGNRNSHSGNTIYF
NA	TRBJ2-2	TRBD1	TRBV9	TGTGCCAGCAGCGTAGTTCAGGGGGCCGGGGAGCTGTTTTTT	CASSVVQGAGELFF
few	TRBJ1-6	NA	TRBV7-9	TGTGCCAGCAGCAGCTCCTATAATTCACCCCTCCACTTT	CASSSSYNSPLHF
NA	TRBJ2-7	TRBD1	TRBV27	TGTGCCAGCAGCTTACGGGGGACAGGGATCTACGAGCAGTACTTC	CASSLRGTGIYEQYF
few	TRBJ1-1	NA	TRBV4-1	TGCGCCAGCAGCCAAGGGGTAAGAGCTGAAGCTTTCTTT	CASSQGVRAEAFF
NA	TRBJ2-1	TRBD2	TRBV5-6	TGTGCCAGCAGCTTCGGGACTAGCAATGAGCAGTTCTTC	CASSFGTSNEQFF
NA	TRBJ2-4	NA	TRBV27	TGTGCCAGCAGTTTAAGGGGCAAAAACATTCAGTACTTC	CASSLRGKNIQYF
NA	TRBJ1-1	NA	TRBV6-1	TGTGCCAGCAGTGAACATACCACAGCGAACACTGAAGCTTTCTTT	CASSEHTTANTEAFF
NA	TRBJ2-2	NA	TRBV5-1	TGCGCCAGCAGCTTCGGCAGGGGATATGTCACCGGGGAGCTGTTTTTT	CASSFGRGYVTGELFF
once	TRBJ2-1	TRBD2	TRBV27	TGTGCCAGCAGTTTCTCCAGCGGGATCTACAATGAGCAGTTCTTC	CASSFSSGIYNEQFF
NA	TRBJ1-2	TRBD1	TRBV6-5	TGTGCCAGCGGATTCCGGGGACAGAGTCGGGGCTACACCTTC	CASGFRGQSRGYTF
NA	TRBJ2-3	TRBD2	TRBV5-1	TGCGCCAGCAGCTTGGTTGGGACTAGCGGGGGCACAGATACGCAGTATTTT	CASSLVGTSGGTDTQYF
NA	TRBJ2-4	NA	TRBV27	TGTGCCAGCAGTTTATCACAGACGATGGGAAACATTCAGTACTTC	CASSLSQTMGNIQYF
NA	TRBJ1-2	TRBD1	TRBV5-6	TGTGCCAGCAGCCGGGACAGAAAGAACTATGGCTACACCTTC	CASSRDRKNYGYTF
NA	TRBJ2-7	TRBD1	TRBV7-2	TGTGCCAGCAGCGTCGACAAAAACAGGGGTCACGAGCAGTACTTC	CASSVDKNRGHEQYF
NA	TRBJ2-7	NA	TRBV7-2	TGTGCCAGCAGCTTGCCGAGCTCCTACGAGCAGTACTTC	CASSLPSSYEQYF
NA	TRBJ2-7	NA	TRBV6-1	TGTGCCAGCACCATTGAAATGAGCTCCTACGAGCAGTACTTC	CASTIEMSSYEQYF
NA	TRBJ1-5	TRBD1	TRBV27	TGTGCCAGCAGTTCAATAAGAACAGGGGAACTAAGCAATCAGCCCCAGCATTTT	CASSSIRTGELSNQPQHF
NA	TRBJ1-4	NA	TRBV7-6	TGTGCCAGCAGCGTCGGATTTGCAACTAATGAAAAACTGTTTTTT	CASSVGFATNEKLFF
NA	TRBJ1-1	NA	TRBV19	TGTGCCAGTAGTATTGGTCGGGGGGCAGGTGCTGAAGCTTTCTTT	CASSIGRGAGAEAFF
NA	TRBJ2-7	TRBD1	TRBV7-9	TGTGCCAGCAGCTTAGAGGTTTCGGGGACAGGGGCCTACGAGCAGTACTTC	CASSLEVSGTGAYEQYF